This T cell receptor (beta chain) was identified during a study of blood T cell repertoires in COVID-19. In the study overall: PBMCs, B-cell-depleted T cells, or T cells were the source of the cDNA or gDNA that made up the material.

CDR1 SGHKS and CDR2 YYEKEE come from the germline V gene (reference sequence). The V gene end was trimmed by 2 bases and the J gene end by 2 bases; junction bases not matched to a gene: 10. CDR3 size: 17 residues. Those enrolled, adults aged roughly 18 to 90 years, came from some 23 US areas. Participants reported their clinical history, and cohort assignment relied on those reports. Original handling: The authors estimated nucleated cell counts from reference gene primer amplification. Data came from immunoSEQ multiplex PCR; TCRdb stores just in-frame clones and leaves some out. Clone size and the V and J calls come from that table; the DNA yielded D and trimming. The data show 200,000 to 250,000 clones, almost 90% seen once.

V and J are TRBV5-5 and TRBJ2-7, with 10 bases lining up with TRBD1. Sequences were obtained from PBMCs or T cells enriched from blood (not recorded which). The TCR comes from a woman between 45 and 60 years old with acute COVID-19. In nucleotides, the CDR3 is TGTGCCAGCAGCTTTCCGGGACAGGGGACATTGGCCTACGAGCAGTACTTC. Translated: CASSFPGQGTLAYEQYF.